The 4 T cell receptor beta chains below come from one sample, sequenced in a study of molecular identifiers for immune sequencing clone quantification. TCRdb re-called the PCR reads through MiXCR, storing one row per CDR3 protein. The sample consists of some 580,000 distinct CDR3 sequences, around 25% of them appearing once. Sequences were obtained from naive CD8+ T cells from blood, with Jurkat cell RNA spiked in. The subset is: FACS-sorted CD8+CD4-CCR7+CD45RA+ naive T cells. Source of these receptors: a human donor in good health. Some libraries in this study had Jurkat cell RNA spiked in.

Concerning this clonotype itself: A read error may be the cause here, since a much bigger clone is one base away. This sequence joins TRBV6-2 or TRBV6-3 and TRBJ1-5; 9 nucleotides line up with TRBD1. Trimming took 6 bases from V and 5 from J; bases not matched to a gene: 5. This CDR3 comprises 14 residues. From germline, CDR1 is MNHEY and CDR2 SVGEGT. The CDR3 sequence is CASRNTGGDQPQHF. The CDR3 bases are TGTGCCAGCAGAAATACAGGGGGCGATCAGCCCCAGCATTTT.

CDR3 sequence: CASRPGQGFEQYF. The DNA of the CDR3 is TGTGCCAGCAGACCGGGACAGGGGTTTGAGCAGTACTTC. The genes are TRBV11-2 and TRBJ2-7, with 10 positions matching TRBD1. CDR1 SGHAT and CDR2 FQNNGV come from the germline V gene. The CDR3 is made up of 13 amino acids. V dropped 6 bases and J dropped 7; count of bases not matched to a gene: 6.

J is TRBJ2-7 and V is TRBV19; TRBD2 aligns across 7 bases. The germline gives CDR1 LNHDA, CDR2 SQIVND (reference sequence). This CDR3 comprises 16 residues. Trimming at V came to 1 base and at J to 3 bases, leaving 9 bases not matched to a gene. The CDR3 loop reads CASSIADAGDFYEQYF. CDR3 nucleotide sequence: TGTGCCAGTAGTATAGCGGACGCGGGAGATTTCTACGAGCAGTACTTC.

The chain uses TRBV16 and TRBJ1-2, with 7 bases identical to TRBD1. The CDR3 totals 15 residues. Germline V CDR1 and CDR2: KGHSY, FQNENV. The V segment lost 3 bases and the J segment 6 bases; nucleotides outside the gene matches: 10. The CDR3 nucleotides are TGTGCCAGCAGCCACATGACAGGGAATTTGGATGGCTACACCTTC. This translates into CASSHMTGNLDGYTF.